Listed here is a single T cell receptor beta chain. Each TCR library used 500 ng of total RNA and a linear amplification protocol. TCRdb called the reads again in MiXCR, with one record for every CDR3 protein. The sample lists 200,000 or so distinct CDR3 sequences; under 85% were seen once. The J segment lost 2 bases and the V segment lost 6 bases, leaving 1 base of the junction unmatched. The CDR3 contains 13 residues. The germline V gene encodes CDR1 MNHEY and CDR2 SVGAGI. These data originate in a study of healthy donors' naive CD4 and CD8 T cells. This chain connects TRBV6-5 to TRBJ2-7; 10 bases map to TRBD2. This receptor was identified in a pool of human donors in good health; the sample pools cells from several healthy donors. The sequenced sample was naive CD4+ and CD8+ T cells sorted from blood, pooled from several donors. This CDR3 is CASRTSGPYEQYF. The CDR3 coding sequence is TGTGCCAGCAGGACTAGCGGGCCCTACGAGCAGTACTTC.